What follows describes a single TCR beta chain. The antigen is unknown. Germline CDR1 and CDR2: WNHNN and SYGVQD (reference sequence). The CDR3 covers 18 residues. The V segment lost 5 bases and the J segment 0 bases; nucleotides outside the gene matches: 14. This PCR relied on a set of 60 Vbeta primers and 13 Jbeta primers. Only in-frame clones appear in the TCRdb table, and some are missing; sequencing was by immunoSEQ multiplex PCR. The sample lists approximately 170,000 clones; about 71% were seen once. This entry is derived from a study of cytomegalovirus exposure and HLA in healthy donors. Study in general: Within the Caucasian-associated ancestry cluster were more than 75% of the approximately 400 genotyped donors. Whole-study results and caveats: Segments of the TCR beta V type were, in most cases, productive about 87% or about 30% of the time in an earlier analysis. CMV antigen specificity was confirmed in vitro for a few CMV-associated chains. The listing of 150 to 200 TCR beta chains classed them as cytomegalovirus-associated.

J is TRBJ2-7 and V is TRBV10-1, with TRBD1 identical over 9 bases. Sequencing was carried out using PBMCs. The receptor comes from a man in his fifties in good health and CMV-seronegative. The CDR3: CASSKTGTGQPVSYEQYF. CDR3 DNA sequence: TGCGCCAGCAGTAAAACCGGGACAGGGCAGCCCGTCTCCTACGAGCAGTACTTC.